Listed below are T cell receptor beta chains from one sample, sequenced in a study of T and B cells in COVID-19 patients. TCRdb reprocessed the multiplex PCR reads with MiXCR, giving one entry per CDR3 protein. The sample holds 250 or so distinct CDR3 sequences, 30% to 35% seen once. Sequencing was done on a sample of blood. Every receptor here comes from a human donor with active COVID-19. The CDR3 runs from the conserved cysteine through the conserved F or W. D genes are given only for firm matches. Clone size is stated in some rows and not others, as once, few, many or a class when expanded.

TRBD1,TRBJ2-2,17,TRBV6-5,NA,CASSYAPVTGDTGELFF,TGTGCCAGCAGTTACGCACCGGTGACAGGGGACACCGGGGAGCTGTTTTTT
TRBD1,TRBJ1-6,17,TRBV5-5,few,CASSLEGGGGIYSPLHF,TGTGCCAGCAGCTTGGAGGGCGGAGGGGGCATATATTCACCCCTCCACTTT
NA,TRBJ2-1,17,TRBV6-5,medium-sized,CASSYSSWGSEKNEQFF,TGTGCCAGCAGTTACTCCTCCTGGGGTAGCGAGAAGAATGAGCAGTTCTTC
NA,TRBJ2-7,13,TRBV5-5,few,CASSLGTALEQYF,TGTGCCAGCAGCTTGGGGACAGCCCTCGAGCAGTACTTC
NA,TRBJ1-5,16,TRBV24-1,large,CATPPPVRLRNQPQHF,TGTGCCACCCCCCCCCCTGTGAGGTTACGCAATCAGCCCCAGCATTTT
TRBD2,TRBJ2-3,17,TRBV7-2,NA,CASSLVGTSGGADTQYF,TGTGCCAGCAGCTTAGTTGGGACTAGCGGGGGGGCAGATACGCAGTATTTT
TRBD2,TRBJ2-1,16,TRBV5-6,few,CASRLGLAGGPNEQFF,TGTGCCAGCAGGCTGGGACTAGCGGGAGGGCCGAATGAGCAGTTCTTC
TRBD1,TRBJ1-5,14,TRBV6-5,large,CASSYGTGRQPQHF,TGTGCCAGCAGTTATGGGACAGGGCGGCAGCCCCAGCATTTT
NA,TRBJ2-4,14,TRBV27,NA,CASSLRRDGNIQYF,TGTGCCAGCAGTTTACGCCGTGATGGAAACATTCAGTACTTC
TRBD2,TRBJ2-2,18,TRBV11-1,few,CASSLELGSGRAGGELFF,TGTGCCAGCAGCTTAGAACTTGGTAGCGGGAGGGCCGGCGGGGAGCTGTTTTTT
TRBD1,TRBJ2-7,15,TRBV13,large,CASSLEGAEGYEQYF,TGTGCCAGCAGCCTAGAGGGGGCTGAGGGCTACGAGCAGTACTTC
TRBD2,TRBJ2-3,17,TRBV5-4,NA,CASSSRTSGQSTDTQYF,TGTGCCAGCAGCTCCAGGACTAGCGGTCAGAGCACAGATACGCAGTATTTT
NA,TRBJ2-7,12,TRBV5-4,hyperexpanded,CASSALAEEQYF,TGTGCCAGCAGCGCACTCGCTGAAGAGCAGTACTTC
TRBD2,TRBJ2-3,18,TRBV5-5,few,CASSLERTSGQSTDTQYF,TGTGCCAGCAGCTTGGAGAGGACTAGCGGTCAGAGCACAGATACGCAGTATTTT
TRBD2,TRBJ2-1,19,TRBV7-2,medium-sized,CASSLVGTSGGANQNEQFF,TGTGCCAGCAGCTTAGTTGGGACTAGCGGGGGGGCGAATCAAAATGAGCAGTTCTTC